The next 20 T cell receptor beta chains were all read from a single sample in a study of T-cell reconstitution after alpha-beta-depleted transplantation in children. Unique molecular identifiers tagged the TCRbeta library. Via MiXCR, TCRdb re-called the PCR reads, giving one row per CDR3 protein. Among about 280,000 distinct CDR3 sequences listed, approximately 10% were seen once. The sequenced sample was peripheral blood, obtained 180 days after TCRalphabeta/CD19-depleted stem cell transplant. These TCRs come from a male patient between 2 and 10 years old who had a stem cell transplant for chronic granulomatous disease, so the T cells may come from the graft donor.

This clonotype showed up many times. The chain links TRBV7-2 to TRBJ2-5; D unresolved. CDR1 is SGHTA, CDR2 FQGNSA, per germline. The CDR3 loop spans 13 amino acids. Between the trimmed V and J ends, which lost 5 bases and 1 base, there was a span of 8 bases. The CDR3 bases are TGTGCCAGCAGCCGCGACTTCCAAGAGACCCAGTACTTC. Translating it yields CASSRDFQETQYF.

Points on this clonotype: This clone may be a read error of a much larger clone one base away. The J gene is TRBJ2-7, the V gene TRBV7-2; TRBD2 matches at 9 bases. The CDR3 length is 15 residues. CDR1 SGHTA and CDR2 FQGNSA come from the germline V gene. The CDR3 is CASSLDLAGSYEHYF. DNA of the CDR3: TGTGCCAGCAGCTTAGATCTAGCGGGGTCCTACGAGCATTACTTC.

This clonotype came up many times. The chain carries TRBV5-1 and TRBJ2-3; a weak D match, TRBD2 (5 bases). Germline V gene data show CDR1 as SGHRS and CDR2 as YFSETQ. The germline V and J ends were trimmed by 0 bases and 0 bases, with 11 bases remaining between them. This CDR3 has 16 amino acids. CDR3 in DNA: TGCGCCAGCAGCTTGGTAGGCGGGCTTAGCACAGATACGCAGTATTTT. Its translation is CASSLVGGLSTDTQYF.

V usage is TRBV19 and J usage is TRBJ1-2; 7 bases are shared with TRBD1. Germline V lookup: CDR1 LNHDA, CDR2 SQIVND (reference sequence). The CDR3 consists of 14 residues. V dropped 7 bases and J dropped 4; count of bases not matched to a gene: 9. The CDR3 protein is CASTPTGRGYGYTF. The CDR3 DNA is TGTGCCAGTACCCCGACAGGGAGGGGCTATGGCTACACCTTC.

Ten or more counts support this clonotype. The chain carries TRBV10-3 and TRBJ1-5, with 8 positions matching TRBD1. Germline CDR1 and CDR2: ENHRY and SYGVKD. After removal of 3 bases from V and 6 bases from J, the junction contained 7 bases not matched to a gene. CDR3 size: 15 residues. CDR3 bases: TGTGCCATCAGTGACCCTAGGACAGGGAGTCAGCCCCAGCATTTT. This translates into CAISDPRTGSQPQHF.

This clonotype was picked up a small number of times. This sequence joins TRBV12-3 or TRBV12-4 and TRBJ2-3, with a possible D match to TRBD2 (5 bases). Trimming stripped 5 bases from V and 0 bases from J, with 24 bases between. The CDR3 extends over 19 amino acids. The CDR3 loop is CASSASRTLRARSTDTQYF. In DNA, the CDR3 is TGTGCCAGCAGTGCGTCAAGAACGTTGCGGGCCAGAAGCACAGATACGCAGTATTTT.

This clonotype was observed a few times. This chain joins TRBV9 and TRBJ2-7; 9 bases align to TRBD2. Trimming cost V 0 bases and J 2 bases; bases outside gene matches: 3. The CDR3 runs to 15 residues. Germline CDR1 SGDLS, CDR2 YYNGEE. CDR3 sequence: CASSVELAGPYEQYF. The DNA of the CDR3 is TGTGCCAGCAGCGTAGAACTAGCGGGCCCCTACGAGCAGTACTTC.

This clonotype was recorded many times. At one end the junction does not follow the germline gene, possibly because of a read error. The genes are TRBV18 and TRBJ2-7; 8 bases align to TRBD1. CDR1 and CDR2 (germline): KGHSH, LQKENI. CDR3 length equals 15 residues. DNA for the CDR3: TGTGCCAGCTCCCCACGACAGGGGAGCTCCTACGAGCAGTACTTC. It yields the protein CASSPRQGSSYEQYF.

This clonotype has ten or more counts. The chain couples TRBV7-3 to TRBJ2-3; D gene unclear. The V and J ends lost 5 bases and 2 bases respectively, with 5 bases between them. There are 12 residues in the CDR3. Germline lookup yields CDR1 SGHTA and CDR2 FQGTGA. DNA for the CDR3: TGTGCCAGCAGCACAAACACAGATACGCAGTATTTT. It translates to CASSTNTDTQYF.

This clonotype was counted at least ten times. The V call is TRBV20-1, the J call TRBJ2-2; no definite D call. CDR3 length equals 12 residues. Between the trimmed V and J ends, which lost 7 bases and 6 bases, there was a span of 12 bases. The germline V gene encodes CDR1 DFQATT and CDR2 SNEGSKA (reference sequence). DNA of the CDR3: TGCAGTGTGAAAGGACGGGCCGGGGAGCTGTTTTTT. Its protein product is CSVKGRAGELFF.

This clonotype was counted ten times or more. CDR3 sequence reads: CASSHNYNEQFF. Here the CDR3 DNA reads TGTGCCAGCAGTCATAACTACAATGAGCAGTTCTTC. The J gene is TRBJ2-1, the V gene TRBV12-3 or TRBV12-4; D not certain. This CDR3 is 12 amino acids long. V lost 5 bases to trimming and J lost 3 bases, with 5 bases between them.

This clonotype showed up many times. This rearrangement joins TRBV28 to TRBJ2-5; D may be TRBD2 (5 bases). Trimming took 8 bases from V and 4 from J, leaving 11 bases between them. Germline CDR1 is MDHEN and CDR2 is SYDVKM. This CDR3 region has 12 residues. CDR3 sequence reads: CASGWSGETQYF. DNA for the CDR3: TGTGCCAGCGGCTGGAGCGGAGAGACCCAGTACTTC.

This clonotype was counted at least ten times. The chain employs TRBV5-1 and TRBJ2-3; D is undetermined. The CDR3 spans 13 residues. Trimming took off 2 bases at V and 8 bases at J, with 12 bases between the two ends. Per germline, CDR1 SGHRS and CDR2 YFSETQ. CDR3: CASSLQDRSTQYF. DNA of the CDR3: TGCGCCAGCAGCTTACAAGACCGATCTACGCAGTATTTT.

This clonotype was recorded once. V is TRBV4-2 and J is TRBJ2-7, with 10 bases matching TRBD2. The length of the CDR3 is 20 residues. CDR1 and CDR2 (germline): LGHNA, YNFKEQ. With 5 bases clipped from V and 6 bases from J, the junction kept 25 bases outside the gene matches. The CDR3 nucleotides read TGTGCCAGCAGCTCCCGGCTACTGAGAGCGGGGGGGCGAATCGGAGGCGAGCAGTACTTC. Protein product: CASSSRLLRAGGRIGGEQYF.

This clonotype was recorded many times. The gene calls are TRBV5-5 and TRBJ2-7, with D unclear. Germline CDR1 is SGHKS and CDR2 is YYEKEE (reference sequence). V shed 2 bases and J shed 2 bases, with 5 bases lying between them. The CDR3 sequence is 12 residues long. The CDR3 nucleotides are TGTGCCAGCAGCTTCCTTACCTACGAGCAGTACTTC. Protein product: CASSFLTYEQYF.

The chain joins TRBV20-1 to TRBJ2-5; D ambiguous. In germline, CDR1 is DFQATT, CDR2 SNEGSKA (reference sequence). The CDR3 is 13 amino acids. Trimming took 0 bases from V and 5 from J, leaving 10 bases between them. The CDR3 DNA reads TGCAGTGCTAGAGATCGTGCGGCGGAGACCCAGTACTTC. This translates into CSARDRAAETQYF.

This clonotype was counted ten times or more. This rearrangement joins TRBV5-6 to TRBJ1-1; no clear D gene. Trimming cost V 2 bases and J 3 bases, with 5 bases left between them. Per the germline V gene, CDR1 is SGHDT and CDR2 is YYEEEE. The CDR3 has 12 residues. CDR3 sequence: CASSFADTEAFF. The CDR3 nucleotides read TGTGCCAGCAGCTTTGCGGACACTGAAGCTTTCTTT.

This clonotype has only a few counts. V and J are TRBV7-9 and TRBJ2-6, with D possibly matching TRBD2 (6 bases). Germline CDR1 reads SEHNR; CDR2 reads FQNEAQ (reference sequence). This CDR3 spans 16 amino acids. V was shortened by 0 bases and J by 4 bases, with 10 bases between the two germline ends. The CDR3 is CASSLAGEAGANVLTF. The CDR3 bases are TGTGCCAGCAGCTTAGCAGGGGAGGCCGGGGCCAACGTCCTGACTTTC.

This clonotype was seen once. Being one base from a much bigger clone, this may be a read error. CDR3 residues: CASRSGTGANTGDLFF. CDR3 DNA: TGCGCCAGCAGGTCCGGGACAGGGGCGAACACCGGGGATCTGTTTTTT. V and J are TRBV5-1 and TRBJ2-2, with 10 bases aligning to TRBD1. Germline CDR1 SGHRS, CDR2 YFSETQ. CDR3 length: 16 residues.

At least ten counts were recorded for this clonotype. The rearrangement joins TRBV7-2 to TRBJ1-1, with 10 bases lining up with TRBD1. V lost 6 bases and J lost 4; bases outside the gene matches: 5. CDR1 and CDR2 from the germline V gene are SGHTA and FQGNSA. This CDR3 contains 14 residues. CDR3 nucleotides: TGTGCCAGCAGACGGGGACAGGGGAGCACTGAAGCTTTCTTT. This gives the protein CASRRGQGSTEAFF.